In this sample, the clone carrying this T cell receptor beta chain turned up many times. No antigen is known for it. Using RNA transcripts as the source, TCR beta CDR3 regions were amplified. The TCR CDR3 first-round RT-PCR relied on the HTBI primer set. TCRdb independently ran MiXCR on the multiplex PCR reads; one entry per CDR3 protein. The table records under 400,000 distinct CDR3 sequences, approximately 18% of them present only once. The CDR3 extends over 13 amino acids. V dropped 10 bases and J dropped 4; count of bases not matched to a gene: 9. The data derive from a study of T cells in Graves' hyperthyroidism and ophthalmopathy. On the study more broadly: Peripheral blood draws took place at initial diagnosis, ahead of any treatment. Study-level findings and limits: The model forecast ophthalmopathy, anticipating it by a median around 6.5 months before onset.

A NOSPECS grade of at least 4, a Clinical Activity Score of at least 3 and duration under 3 months were recorded in ophthalmopathy patients. The study left out patients who had uncontrolled infection, other autoimmune disease, pregnancy or lactation. This TCR came from a woman in her forties with Graves' ophthalmopathy. The chain has TRBV12-3 or TRBV12-4 and TRBJ1-1; 7 bases are shared with TRBD1. Sample: blood. The CDR3: CATRQGERTEAFF. Written as DNA, the CDR3 is TGTGCCACCCGACAGGGAGAACGCACTGAAGCTTTCTTT.